This T cell receptor (beta chain) was documented in a study of cytomegalovirus exposure and HLA in healthy donors. Findings and caveats of the study: Researchers reported that three CMV-associated chains were confirmed in vitro as CMV antigen-specific.

Germline values: CDR1 SGHRS, CDR2 YFSETQ. Trimming cost V 0 bases and J 5 bases; bases outside gene matches: 6. The CDR3 has 17 residues. Measured with immunoSEQ multiplex PCR; TCRdb has only the in-frame clones, and not every one. The sample gives approximately 200,000 clones, around 90% of which show up once; 1% to 1.2% is in the top ten. Of note for this clone: Its target is unknown.

This receptor was identified in a young woman in good health and CMV-seronegative. Source material: PBMCs. This chain links TRBV5-1 with TRBJ2-5, with 14 bases that match TRBD2. DNA of the CDR3: TGCGCCAGCAGCTTGGTCGGACTAGCGGGAGGATACGAGACCCAGTACTTC. Translated, it gives CASSLVGLAGGYETQYF.